This TCR beta chain was retrieved from a study of shared T cell receptors in the human thymus. Here immunoSEQ multiplex PCR was the method, and the copy in TCRdb shows in-frame clones only, minus some. The sample lists approximately 760,000 clones; 80% to 90% were seen once. Per germline, CDR1 SQVTM and CDR2 ANQGSEA. The CDR3 contains 15 residues. The J segment lost 4 bases and the V segment lost 4 bases, leaving 9 bases of the junction unmatched. These data also formed part of another study, on human thymus T cells. That paper adds: Resections from corrective heart surgery provided thymus tissue. Thymic and blood repertoires appeared to display a bias in their usage of V and J genes. Related work showed strongly overlapping thymic repertoires across unrelated individuals.

The receptor was derived from a girl in the first two years of life with a congenital heart defect. Sequenced: thymocytes. This chain connects TRBV29-1 to TRBJ1-3, with 8 positions matching TRBD1. The CDR3 protein is CSVAGQGARGNTIYF. The CDR3 region has the DNA TGCAGCGTTGCTGGGCAGGGGGCGAGGGGAAACACCATATATTTT.